One and the same sample provided the 29 T cell receptor beta chains below, sequenced in a study of blood T cells in healthy people across ages. The second PCR ran roughly 6 to 11 cycles with a sample-barcoded 5' primer and J-beta primers. TCRdb reprocessed the 5' RACE reads with MiXCR, giving one entry per CDR3 protein. The sample has approximately 800,000 distinct CDR3 sequences, around 68% seen once; the top ten hold about a quarter. Material: blood. These TCRs come from a young man in good health.

This chain uses TRBV18 with TRBJ1-2, with 10 bases fitting TRBD1. The V and J ends lost 3 bases and 5 bases, in that order; junction bases with no gene match: 6. Germline V CDR1 and CDR2: KGHSH, LQKENI. The CDR3 runs 15 residues. CDR3 residues: CASSPDGQGGYGYTF. For the CDR3, the DNA is TGTGCCAGCTCACCGGACGGACAGGGGGGATATGGCTACACCTTC.

The chain combines TRBV4-3 with TRBJ2-1; D not resolved. Looked up from germline, CDR1 is LGHNA and CDR2 is YSLEER. This CDR3 is 14 amino acids long. With 0 bases removed from V and 10 bases from J, the gap between germline ends came to 13 bases. In DNA, the CDR3 is TGCGCCAGCAGCCAAGATCTCAGCGATTGGGAGCAGTTCTTC. It is translated as CASSQDLSDWEQFF.

V gene TRBV6-5 combines with J gene TRBJ2-1, with a possible D match to TRBD2 (6 bases). The ends were cut back, 2 bases at V and 3 bases at J, with 23 bases in the middle. Germline V CDR1 and CDR2: MNHEY, SVGAGI. CDR3 length: 19 residues. The CDR3 coding sequence is TGTGCCAGCAGTTACAACGGGGGTTCGCAGACTAGGAGCTACAATGAGCAGTTCTTC. Its translation: CASSYNGGSQTRSYNEQFF.

This clonotype was counted a few times. This sequence joins TRBV7-9 and TRBJ2-1, with 9 bases that match TRBD2. The CDR3 totals 15 residues. V shed 5 bases and J 5 bases; nucleotides not matched to a gene: 7. Germline CDR1 is SEHNR and CDR2 is FQNEAQ (reference sequence). The CDR3 bases are TGTGCCAGCAGCCCCGCGGGGGGGGTCAACAATGAGCAGTTCTTC. Amino acids: CASSPAGGVNNEQFF.

The chain is built from TRBV20-1 and TRBJ1-5; 8 nucleotides match TRBD1. This CDR3 contains 19 residues. CDR1 is DFQATT and CDR2 is SNEGSKA in the germline V gene (reference sequence). Unmatched junction bases numbered 15, after V lost 1 base and J lost 1 base. The CDR3: CSARGGGGQAKLSNQPQHF. CDR3 coding DNA: TGCAGTGCTAGAGGGGGAGGGGGACAGGCGAAGTTGAGCAATCAGCCCCAGCATTTT.

The CDR3 DNA sequence: TGTGCCACCAGCAGAGATAATAGGGACAGTCCCTACGAGCAGTACTTC. The encoded protein is CATSRDNRDSPYEQYF. This chain uses TRBV15 with TRBJ2-7, with 7 bases aligning to TRBD1. J was trimmed by 2 bases and V by 0 bases; bases with no gene match: 7. The CDR3 extends over 16 amino acids. The V gene's germline CDR1 is LNHNV and CDR2 YYDKDF (reference sequence).

This clonotype was observed a handful of times. The CDR3: CASSLLSAGNNEQFF. For the CDR3, the DNA is TGTGCCAGCAGTTTACTGTCGGCCGGCAACAATGAGCAGTTCTTC. The gene calls are TRBV27 and TRBJ2-1; unclear D gene. Germline CDR1 MNHEY, CDR2 SMNVEV (reference sequence). The length of the CDR3 is 15 residues. Trimming left V 2 bases short and J 5 bases short, with 13 bases between.

Turning to this clonotype: At one end the junction does not follow the germline gene, possibly because of a read error. J is TRBJ2-5 and V is TRBV4-2, with D unresolved. The CDR3 is 14 amino acids. The germline V gene encodes CDR1 LGHNA and CDR2 YNFKEQ. The CDR3 region is CASSRPRVQETRYF. The CDR3 bases are TGTGCCAGCAGCCGGCCCCGGGTCCAAGAGACCCGGTACTTC.

The gene calls are TRBV7-2 and TRBJ2-1; possibly TRBD2 for D (6 bases). The better agreement between TRBJ2-7 and the DNA end casts doubt on the J call. CDR3 size: 16 residues. In germline, CDR1 is SGHTA, CDR2 FQGNSA. CDR3 nucleotide sequence: TGTGCCAGCAGCTTCGAGGGCTCGGGAGATAGCTACGAGCAGTACTTC. Its protein is CASSFEGSGDSYEQYF.

V usage is TRBV4-3 and J usage is TRBJ2-2, with D hard to call. V dropped 0 bases and J dropped 6 bases, with 11 bases sitting between them. Germline V gives CDR1 LGHNA, CDR2 YSLEER. The CDR3 has 15 residues. The CDR3 spells CASSQEPLYAGELFF. In nucleotides, the CDR3 is TGCGCCAGCAGCCAAGAGCCCTTGTACGCCGGGGAGCTGTTTTTT.

The rearrangement joins TRBV7-2 to TRBJ2-2, with TRBD2 matching 12 bases. Germline lookup yields CDR1 SGHTA and CDR2 FQGNSA. This CDR3 spans 16 amino acids. J gave up 3 bases and V 4 bases, and 3 bases lay outside the gene matches. The chain's CDR3 is CASSSGLAGYTGELFF. The CDR3 DNA is TGTGCCAGCAGCTCCGGACTAGCGGGGTACACCGGGGAGCTGTTTTTT.

V and J are TRBV11-2 and TRBJ2-5; D remains unclear. The J call may be mistaken, given a closer DNA end match to TRBJ2-7. The CDR3 length is 12 residues. CDR1 is SGHAT, CDR2 FQNNGV, per germline. The CDR3 DNA reads as TGTGCCAGCAGCTTACTGCCCCCCGAGCAGTACTTC. Protein sequence: CASSLLPPEQYF.

The chain couples TRBV14 to TRBJ2-5; D possibly matches TRBD1 or TRBD2 (5 bases each). V lost 0 bases, J lost 3 bases, and 14 bases lay in between. Germline-derived CDR1 and CDR2 are SGHDN and FVKESK. CDR3 length: 16 amino acids. CDR3 nucleotide sequence: TGTGCCAGCAGCCAAGATTGGGGGACGGATAAAGAGACCCAGTACTTC. This translates into CASSQDWGTDKETQYF.

This rearrangement joins TRBV20-1 to TRBJ2-7, with no clear D. V lost 3 bases to trimming and J lost 0 bases, with 12 bases between them. This CDR3 spans 14 amino acids. Germline V CDR1 and CDR2: DFQATT, SNEGSKA (reference sequence). CDR3 protein: CSASRQASSYEQYF. In DNA form, the CDR3 reads TGCAGTGCTAGTAGGCAGGCGTCCTCCTACGAGCAGTACTTC.

The chain combines TRBV4-3 with TRBJ2-4; D possibly matches TRBD1 or TRBD2 (5 bases each). The J call may be incorrect, as the DNA end agrees better with TRBJ2-7. Germline lookup yields CDR1 LGHNA and CDR2 YSLEER. The CDR3 has 14 residues. The DNA for the CDR3 is TGCGCCAGCAGCCAAGATTGGGGGACCTACGAGCAGTACTTC. As protein: CASSQDWGTYEQYF.

V usage is TRBV7-9 and J usage is TRBJ2-6; D is unclear. CDR1 and CDR2 (germline): SEHNR, FQNEAQ (reference sequence). The germline V and J ends were trimmed by 11 bases and 0 bases, with 11 bases remaining between them. This CDR3 contains 14 residues. The CDR3 sequence: CAGSTNSGANVLTF. The CDR3 nucleotides read TGTGCCGGCTCAACAAACTCTGGGGCCAACGTCCTGACTTTC.

This clonotype was observed once. The gene calls are TRBV28 and TRBJ2-7; TRBD1 might be the D (6 bases). The CDR3 is 12 residues long. Trimming stripped 5 bases from V and 8 bases from J, with 13 bases between. Germline loops: CDR1 MDHEN, CDR2 SYDVKM. CDR3 bases: TGTGCCAGCAGTCTTGGCAGGGGAAAGCAGTACTTC. Protein: CASSLGRGKQYF.

This chain joins TRBV6-6 and TRBJ2-7; maybe TRBD2 (7 bases). The germline V gene has CDR1 MNHNY and CDR2 SVGAGI (reference sequence). This CDR3 is 16 amino acids long. V was pared by 7 bases and J by 2 bases, with 21 bases between. CDR3 in amino acids: CASTDIARGGAYEQYF. CDR3 bases: TGTGCCAGCACCGACATCGCTCGAGGGGGGGCCTACGAGCAGTACTTC.

The chain couples TRBV3-1 to TRBJ1-4; D uncertain. Germline values: CDR1 LGHDT, CDR2 YNNKEL (reference sequence). This CDR3 contains 14 residues. Trimming took off 4 bases at V and 4 bases at J, with 10 bases between the two ends. The CDR3 DNA reads as TGTGCCAGCAGCCGAGAAGGTTTTAATGAAAAACTGTTTTTT. It encodes CASSREGFNEKLFF.

This chain joins TRBV12-3 or TRBV12-4 and TRBJ2-1; TRBD1 matches 10 bases. J gave up 9 bases and V 1 base, and 9 bases lay outside the gene matches. There are 16 residues in the CDR3. The CDR3 is CASSLVSGQGSIEQFF. Written as DNA, the CDR3 is TGTGCCAGCAGTTTAGTGTCGGGACAGGGGTCGATTGAGCAGTTCTTC.

The chain joins TRBV4-2 to TRBJ1-1; D is undetermined. Per the germline V gene, CDR1 is LGHNA and CDR2 is YNFKEQ. CDR3 size: 14 residues. V lost 1 base to trimming and J lost 5 bases, with 11 bases between them. CDR3 nucleotide sequence: TGTGCCAGCAGCCAAGTAACGGAACAGACTGAAGCTTTCTTT. Protein product: CASSQVTEQTEAFF.

V is TRBV27 and J is TRBJ2-5, with 14 bases matching TRBD2. Germline V CDR1 and CDR2: MNHEY, SMNVEV (reference sequence). Trimming removed 6 bases from V and 5 bases from J; junction bases left unmatched: 5. CDR3 length: 15 amino acids. Written as DNA, the CDR3 is TGTGCCAGCAGGGGACTAGCGGGGGATCCGGAGACCCAGTACTTC. Translation gives CASRGLAGDPETQYF.

Only a few counts were recorded for this clonotype. The chain employs TRBV4-3 and TRBJ2-3; 8 positions agree with TRBD2. The V and J ends lost 1 base and 6 bases, in that order; junction bases with no gene match: 6. Looked up from germline, CDR1 is LGHNA and CDR2 is YSLEER. This CDR3 region has 15 residues. The CDR3 region is CASSQGSGGFDTQYF. Here the CDR3 DNA reads TGCGCCAGCAGCCAAGGCAGCGGGGGTTTTGATACGCAGTATTTT.

This clonotype was observed a few times. This chain uses TRBV4-2 with TRBJ2-7; D gene unclear. The V and J ends lost 1 base and 3 bases respectively, with 13 bases between them. CDR3 length: 15 residues. From germline, CDR1 is LGHNA and CDR2 YNFKEQ. CDR3 sequence: CASSQGPDMNYEQYF. The CDR3 region has the DNA TGTGCCAGCAGCCAAGGTCCAGACATGAACTACGAGCAGTACTTC.

The chain recombines TRBV5-1 with TRBJ1-1; D possibly corresponds to TRBD1 (5 bases). V shed 1 base and J shed 8 bases, with 9 bases lying between them. The length of the CDR3 is 12 residues. CDR1 and CDR2 (germline): SGHRS, YFSETQ. The CDR3: CASSLTGIEAFF. CDR3 DNA: TGCGCCAGCAGCTTGACAGGAATAGAAGCTTTCTTT.

The gene calls are TRBV15 and TRBJ2-5; D not certain. CDR3 size: 12 residues. Per germline, CDR1 LNHNV and CDR2 YYDKDF (reference sequence). V was clipped by 3 bases and J by 6 bases, with 8 bases between them. CDR3: CATSRGIKTQYF. The CDR3 nucleotides read TGTGCCACCAGCAGGGGAATAAAGACCCAGTACTTC. The full variable domain, in which reference TRBV15 and TRBJ2-5 provide the parts outside the CDR3, is DAMVIQNPRYQVTQFGKPVTLSCSQTLNHNVMYWYQQKSSQAPKLLFHYYDKDFNNEADTPDNFQSRRPNTSFCFLDIRSPGLGDTAMYLCATSRGIKTQYFGPGTRLLVL.

The gene calls are TRBV11-1 and TRBJ2-3; 8 bases line up with TRBD1. This CDR3 region has 15 residues. Germline CDR1 and CDR2: SGHAT and FQDESV (reference sequence). Trimming took 5 bases from V and 0 from J; bases not matched to a gene: 4. CDR3 sequence reads: CASSPWTGSTDTQYF. The CDR3 DNA follows: TGTGCCAGCAGCCCTTGGACAGGGAGCACAGATACGCAGTATTTT.

CDR3 bases: TGTGCCAGCACCCATGGTATCAGAGGGGCGTCCTACAATGAGCAGTTCTTC. Translation: CASTHGIRGASYNEQFF. V and J are TRBV4-2 and TRBJ2-1; D is perhaps TRBD1 or TRBD2 (5 bases each). Germline V gene lookup returns CDR1 LGHNA and CDR2 YNFKEQ. The CDR3 covers 17 residues. Trimming cost V 7 bases and J 1 base, with 20 bases left between them.

This chain uses TRBV28 with TRBJ2-2; 8 positions agree with TRBD2. The trim removed 8 bases at V and 5 bases at J, leaving 4 bases unmatched. The CDR3 is 13 residues long. The V gene's germline CDR1 is MDHEN and CDR2 SYDVKM. The CDR3 DNA reads TGTGCCAGCCGGGGGGGGCAAACCGGGGAGCTGTTTTTT. Protein sequence: CASRGGQTGELFF.